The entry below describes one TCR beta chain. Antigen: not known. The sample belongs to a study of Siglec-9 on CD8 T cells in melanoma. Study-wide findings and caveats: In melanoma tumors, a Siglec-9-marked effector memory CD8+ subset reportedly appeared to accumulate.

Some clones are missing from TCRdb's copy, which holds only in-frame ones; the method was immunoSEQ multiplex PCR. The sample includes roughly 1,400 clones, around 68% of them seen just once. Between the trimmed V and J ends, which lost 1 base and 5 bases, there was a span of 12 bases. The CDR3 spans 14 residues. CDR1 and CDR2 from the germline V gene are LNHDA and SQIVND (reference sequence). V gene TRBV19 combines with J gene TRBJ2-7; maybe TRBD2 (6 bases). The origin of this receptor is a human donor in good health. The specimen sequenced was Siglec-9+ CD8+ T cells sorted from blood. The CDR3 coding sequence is TGTGCCAGTAGTATAGTCGCGGGATCCAACGAGCAGTACTTC. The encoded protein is CASSIVAGSNEQYF.